What follows describes a single T cell receptor (beta chain). The data derive from a study of blood T cell repertoires in COVID-19. About the study: Samples representing acute and convalescent COVID-19 were sourced from the United States, Italy and Spain. The cDNA or gDNA used as material had been derived from T cells, B-cell-depleted T cells, or PBMCs.

TCRdb's table, derived via immunoSEQ multiplex PCR, lists solely in-frame clones and lacks some. The sample includes 200,000 to 250,000 clones, 80% of them seen just once. The TCR was taken from a woman in her 70s with acute or convalescent COVID-19. What was sequenced was peripheral blood.

The CDR3 sequence: CASSPPTGQGGLGYTF. CDR3 nucleotides: TGTGCCAGCTCACCACCGACGGGACAGGGGGGATTGGGCTACACCTTC. The V call is TRBV18, the J call TRBJ1-2; 11 bases are shared with TRBD1. Looked up from germline, CDR1 is KGHSH and CDR2 is LQKENI. V trimming: 0 bases; J trimming: 8 bases; junction bases outside the gene matches: 8. The CDR3 is 16 residues long. The whole variable domain, filled in from reference TRBV18 and TRBJ1-2, reads NAGVMQNPRHLVRRRGQEARLRCSPMKGHSHVYWYRQLPEEGLKFMVYLQKENIIDESGMPKERFSAEFPKEGPSILRIQQVVRGDSAAYFCASSPPTGQGGLGYTFGSGTRLTVV.